This TCR beta chain emerged from a study of blood T cell repertoires in COVID-19. CDR3 length: 20 residues. Germline CDR1 reads LGHNT; CDR2 reads FRNRAP. The junction had 17 bases not matched to a gene; V was cut back by 3 bases and J by 1 base. Sequencing was performed with immunoSEQ multiplex PCR; in TCRdb, only in-frame clones are kept and a portion is missing. The table lists 200,000 to 250,000 clones, just over 85% of them singletons, with under 4% in the top ten. The chain uses TRBV12-5 and TRBJ2-1, with 8 bases matching TRBD2. Source material: PBMCs or T cells enriched from blood (not recorded which). This sequence originates from a woman aged 40-49 years with acute COVID-19. CDR3 DNA sequence: TGTGCTAGTGGTTTCCTCCTAACCCGTGGCGGGGGGACTTCCTACAATGAGCAGTTCTTC. It specifies CASGFLLTRGGGTSYNEQFF.